Following are 22 T cell receptor beta chains from one sample sequenced in a study of lymphopenia after photon versus proton radiotherapy. Profiling relied on immunoSEQ multiplex PCR, and the TCRdb table lists in-frame clones only, not all of them. The table shows 25,000 to 35,000 clones, with 75% to 90% occurring only once. The material sequenced was peripheral blood, taken from a patient treated with proton-based radiotherapy. These receptors were collected from a woman between 70 and 85 years old with pancreatic cancer. Some clones in this sample may be carry-over from other donors' samples.

The V gene is TRBV28, the J gene TRBJ2-7; D is ambiguous. Germline loops: CDR1 MDHEN, CDR2 SYDVKM. V was cut by 2 bases and J by 0 bases, with 14 bases left in between. This CDR3 is built from 16 residues. The CDR3 DNA sequence: TGTGCCAGCAGTTTAGGGTTTGGGGTAAACTCCTACGAGCAGTACTTC. The encoded protein is CASSLGFGVNSYEQYF.

The chain is built from TRBV19 and TRBJ1-1, with 9 bases lining up with TRBD1. The V and J ends lost 9 bases and 1 base, in that order; junction bases with no gene match: 3. Germline assignment: CDR1 LNHDA and CDR2 SQIVND (reference sequence). The CDR3 runs 13 residues. The CDR3 spells CASQDRGNTEAFF. CDR3 coding DNA: TGTGCCAGCCAGGACAGGGGGAACACTGAAGCTTTCTTT.

The sample holds a few counts of this clone. V is TRBV7-2 and J is TRBJ2-3, with TRBD1 matching 8 bases. The V gene's germline CDR1 is SGHTA and CDR2 FQGNSA. V lost 3 bases, J lost 6 bases, and 11 bases stayed unmatched. The CDR3 totals 16 residues. The CDR3, as DNA: TGTGCCAGCAGCTTCCAGGGGACAGGCCCCTCCGATACGCAGTATTTT. Protein: CASSFQGTGPSDTQYF.

The CDR3 region is CASSLPEEGQRGTDTQYF. Written as DNA, the CDR3 is TGTGCCAGCAGTTTACCTGAGGAGGGGCAGCGGGGCACAGATACGCAGTATTTT. The chain uses TRBV28 and TRBJ2-3, with a weak D call TRBD2 (6 bases). The CDR3 has 18 residues. The V gene's germline CDR1 is MDHEN and CDR2 SYDVKM. V shed 2 bases and J shed 1 base, with 19 bases lying between them.

This clone showed up just a few times. The CDR3 DNA sequence: TGTGCCAGCAGTAAGACAGGGAATTCTCGGGAGCAGTACTTC. Protein: CASSKTGNSREQYF. The chain employs TRBV11-2 and TRBJ2-7; 7 bases map to TRBD1. From germline, CDR1 is SGHAT and CDR2 FQNNGV. The CDR3 runs 14 residues. The ends lost 6 bases at V and 7 bases at J; junction bases unmatched: 12.

The V gene is TRBV6-1, the J gene TRBJ1-1; D not certain. Deletions cut 7 bases from V and 3 bases from J, with 6 bases between. The CDR3 contains 11 residues. In germline, CDR1 is MNHNS, CDR2 SASEGT. In nucleotides, the CDR3 is TGTGCCAGCATCTTCTACACTGAAGCTTTCTTT. This translates into CASIFYTEAFF.

The gene calls are TRBV7-8 and TRBJ2-2; TRBD1 matches 7 bases. The CDR3 is 15 amino acids. CDR1 SGHVS and CDR2 FQNEAQ come from the germline V gene. Losses at the gene ends were 6 bases for V and 7 bases for J; bases not matched to a gene: 11. Here the CDR3 reads CASRRDRAKNGELFF. As DNA, the CDR3 is TGTGCCAGCAGACGAGACAGGGCTAAAAACGGGGAGCTGTTTTTT.

V usage is TRBV21-1 and J usage is TRBJ1-1; the table names TRBD1, a call not compared with the DNA. TRBV21-1 is described as a pseudogene. There are 14 residues in the CDR3. In DNA form, the CDR3 reads TGTGCCAGCAGCAAACACAGGGGGCCAAAATTTGCTTTCTTT. Translating it yields CASSKHRGPKFAFF.

The chain couples TRBV4-1 to TRBJ2-2; D gene unclear. V lost 1 base and J 6 bases, leaving 3 bases between the germline ends. Germline lookup yields CDR1 MGHRA and CDR2 YSYEKL. The CDR3 consists of 12 residues. The CDR3 reads CASSQGPGELFF. The CDR3 coding sequence is TGCGCCAGCAGCCAAGGACCCGGGGAGCTGTTTTTT.

The chain uses TRBV7-9 and TRBJ2-5; maybe TRBD1 (7 bases). There are 16 residues in the CDR3. V shed 5 bases and J shed 5 bases, with 21 bases lying between them. The germline V gene encodes CDR1 SEHNR and CDR2 FQNEAQ (reference sequence). The CDR3 DNA follows: TGTGCCAGCAGCCAGGGGGTCGGGGGCACCGGGGAGACCCAGTACTTC. Its protein is CASSQGVGGTGETQYF.

V usage is TRBV6-1 and J usage is TRBJ1-1; 8 bases are a match to TRBD1. V was pared by 5 bases and J by 4 bases, with 9 bases of the junction left unmatched. This CDR3 is 15 amino acids long. CDR1 and CDR2 from the germline V gene are MNHNS and SASEGT. The CDR3 DNA follows: TGTGCCAGCAGTCGGCAGGGGGCGCAAGGCACTGAAGCTTTCTTT. Translation: CASSRQGAQGTEAFF.

This chain joins TRBV5-4 and TRBJ1-1; tentative D call: TRBD1 (5 bases). V dropped 0 bases and J dropped 4 bases, with 10 bases sitting between them. The CDR3 has 14 residues. Germline V lookup: CDR1 SGHNT, CDR2 YYREEE (reference sequence). CDR3 sequence: CASSLDGGSTEAFF. For the CDR3, the DNA is TGTGCCAGCAGCTTGGACGGGGGTAGCACTGAAGCTTTCTTT.

This clone was counted a single time. The chain combines TRBV11-2 with TRBJ2-2; D unresolved. Trimming cost V 1 base and J 5 bases, with 8 bases left between them. Looked up from germline, CDR1 is SGHAT and CDR2 is FQNNGV. The CDR3 has 14 residues. CDR3 loop: CASSLGGATGELFF. The CDR3 nucleotides are TGTGCCAGCAGCTTAGGTGGAGCAACCGGGGAGCTGTTTTTT.

This clone was picked up one time. The chain has TRBV19 and TRBJ2-3, with D hard to call. The CDR3 contains 15 residues. Trimming took off 7 bases at V and 2 bases at J, with 16 bases between the two ends. Looked up from germline, CDR1 is LNHDA and CDR2 is SQIVND (reference sequence). The CDR3 DNA reads as TGTGCCAGTACCCCCTCCTGGCGCGACACAGATACGCAGTATTTT. This sequence encodes CASTPSWRDTDTQYF.

This clone appeared a single time. V is TRBV6-1 and J is TRBJ1-2; 8 bases match TRBD1. The V segment lost 6 bases and the J segment 4 bases; nucleotides outside the gene matches: 10. Germline-derived CDR1 and CDR2 are MNHNS and SASEGT. The CDR3 runs 15 residues. The DNA of the CDR3 is TGTGCCAGCAGCCCGGACAGGGTTTACGGCTATGGCTACACCTTC. Translated: CASSPDRVYGYGYTF.

The rearrangement uses TRBV2 and TRBJ1-2; the D is unclear. Trimming cost V 0 bases and J 7 bases, with 9 bases left between them. The CDR3 is made up of 13 amino acids. Per the germline V gene, CDR1 is SNHLY and CDR2 is FYNNEI. CDR3 loop: CASSEAFTGGYTF. The CDR3 DNA reads as TGTGCCAGCAGTGAAGCGTTCACGGGTGGCTACACCTTC.

The V call is TRBV15, the J call TRBJ2-2; 10 bases line up with TRBD1. This CDR3 contains 16 residues. J was trimmed by 6 bases and V by 6 bases; bases with no gene match: 10. Per the germline V gene, CDR1 is LNHNV and CDR2 is YYDKDF (reference sequence). The CDR3 protein is CATRQPGQGLPGELFF. The CDR3, as DNA: TGTGCCACCAGACAGCCGGGACAGGGGTTACCCGGGGAGCTGTTTTTT.

This chain connects TRBV6-1 to TRBJ2-7; no clear D. CDR1 and CDR2 from the germline V gene are MNHNS and SASEGT. V gave up 2 bases and J gave up 6 bases, with 11 bases separating them. This CDR3 spans 13 amino acids. The CDR3 DNA reads TGTGCCAGCAGTGAATCGCGGTCAGGCGAGCAGTACTTC. Translated: CASSESRSGEQYF.

The V call is TRBV10-1, the J call TRBJ2-5, with 10 bases aligning to TRBD1. This CDR3 region has 15 residues. Per germline, CDR1 WNHNN and CDR2 SYGVQD (reference sequence). V shed 0 bases and J 5 bases; nucleotides not matched to a gene: 3. CDR3 sequence: CASSESGQGWETQYF. The CDR3 coding sequence is TGCGCCAGCAGTGAGTCGGGACAGGGGTGGGAGACCCAGTACTTC.

This chain links TRBV19 with TRBJ1-1; TRBD1 matches 8 bases. The CDR3 is made up of 13 amino acids. Germline CDR1 and CDR2: LNHDA and SQIVND (reference sequence). Trimming removed 6 bases from V and 1 base from J; junction bases left unmatched: 1. In nucleotides, the CDR3 is TGTGCCAGTAGGGACAGGGCGAACACTGAAGCTTTCTTT. Protein product: CASRDRANTEAFF.

The chain is built from TRBV13 and TRBJ2-1; D is unclear. V lost 5 bases, J lost 5 bases, and 7 bases lay in between. The CDR3 is 12 residues long. CDR1 is PRHDT, CDR2 FYEKMQ, per germline (reference sequence). Here the CDR3 DNA reads TGTGCCAGCAGCCGACGGGACAATGAGCAGTTCTTC. This gives the protein CASSRRDNEQFF.

This rearrangement joins TRBV2 to TRBJ2-3; D is uncertain. CDR3 length: 14 residues. Trimming cost V 4 bases and J 0 bases, with 8 bases left between them. Germline V CDR1 and CDR2: SNHLY, FYNNEI. CDR3 nucleotide sequence: TGTGCCAGCAGTGTAATCTCGAGCACAGATACGCAGTATTTT. It encodes CASSVISSTDTQYF.